This is a list of T cell receptor beta chains from one sample in a study of T cells in localized non-small cell lung cancer. The protocol was immunoSEQ multiplex PCR, while the TCRdb copy is restricted to in-frame clones and leaves out a portion. The table has 13,000 or so clones, approximately 80% seen once. This specimen was peripheral blood, taken before any cancer treatment. Every receptor here comes from a male donor aged 60 or over with stage I squamous cell lung carcinoma. The CDR3 runs from the conserved cysteine through the conserved F or W. The order of the fields is clone size, V gene, J gene, D gene, CDR3 DNA, CDR3 protein. A D gene is named only where the DNA matches it firmly. Only some rows state a clone size, as once, few, many or a class for expanded clones.

>.|TRBV18|TRBJ2-7|TRBD1
TGTGCCAGCTCACAACGGGACAGGGGGCCCGGCGAGCAGTACTTC
CASSQRDRGPGEQYF
>.|TRBV10-1|TRBJ2-1|.
TGCGCCAGCGGGCCCGGGGGATCTGTCAATGAGCAGTTCTTC
CASGPGGSVNEQFF
>.|TRBV15|TRBJ1-5|TRBD1
TGTGCCACCAGCACGACAGGGAACAATCAGCCCCAGCATTTT
CATSTTGNNQPQHF
>.|TRBV7-9|TRBJ2-1|.
TGTGCCAGCAGCTCCTGGGGGGTCCCCTACAATGAGCAGTTCTTC
CASSSWGVPYNEQFF
>.|TRBV28|TRBJ2-2|TRBD1
TGTGCCAGCAGTTTAACGACAGGGAGCGGGGAGCTGTTTTTT
CASSLTTGSGELFF
>.|TRBV4-1|TRBJ1-1|.
TGCGCCAGCAGCCTCCGAACTGGTACAGCTAACACTGAAGCTTTCTTT
CASSLRTGTANTEAFF
>.|TRBV4-1|TRBJ2-5|TRBD1
TGCGCCAGCAGCCAAGAGGGGACAGACCCCCCCCAGTACTTC
CASSQEGTDPPQYF
>.|TRBV2|TRBJ2-7|.
TGTGCCAGCAGACCGGACGAGTACGAGCAGTACTTC
CASRPDEYEQYF
>.|TRBV7-9|TRBJ1-2|.
TGTGCCAGCAGCAAAACGGGGGGGGCGCAGGATGGCTACACCTTC
CASSKTGGAQDGYTF
>.|TRBV5-1|TRBJ1-4|.
TGCGCCAGCAGCCTAGGGACGGTAGATAATGAAAAACTGTTTTTT
CASSLGTVDNEKLFF
>.|TRBV6-5|TRBJ1-5|TRBD1
TGTGCCAGCAGTTCAACAGGGGGCCGAGATCAGCCCCAGCATTTT
CASSSTGGRDQPQHF
>.|TRBV7-8|TRBJ2-5|.
TGTGCCAGCAGCTTAGCCAGGGAAGGAGAGACCCAGTACTTC
CASSLAREGETQYF
>once|TRBV5-1|TRBJ1-3|.
TGCGCCAGCAGCTTGGTTCCGGGGACGATCTCTGGAAACACCATATATTTT
CASSLVPGTISGNTIYF
>.|TRBV7-8|TRBJ2-1|.
TGTGCCAGCAGCTTTGAGGGGGGGAATGAGCAGTTCTTC
CASSFEGGNEQFF
>once|TRBV7-9|TRBJ1-2|.
TGTGCCAGCAGCTTAGGCGACAGAAACTATGGCTACACCTTC
CASSLGDRNYGYTF
>once|TRBV9|TRBJ2-3|.
TGTGCCAGCAGCGGTACTCTAGCGAGCCCGCAGTATTTT
CASSGTLASPQYF
>.|TRBV28|TRBJ2-1|.
TGTGCCAGCAGTTTAAGTAGGGGACAAGGGGGTGAGCAGTTCTTC
CASSLSRGQGGEQFF
>.|TRBV7-9|TRBJ2-4|.
TGTGCCAGCAGCTTGGACGGGGCCAAAAACATTCAGTACTTC
CASSLDGAKNIQYF
>.|TRBV19|TRBJ1-5|.
TGTGCCAGTAGAGACACAGGGATGAATCAGCCCCAGCATTTT
CASRDTGMNQPQHF
>once|TRBV5-6|TRBJ1-2|.
TGTGCCAGCAGCTTGGTGGAAGAGCATGGCTACACCTTC
CASSLVEEHGYTF
>.|TRBV19|TRBJ1-1|.
TGTGCCAGTAGTATAGATCAGGGGAACACTGAAGCTTTCTTT
CASSIDQGNTEAFF
>.|TRBV9|TRBJ2-5|.
TGTGCCAGCAGCCCAGGGTTACGGCGGGAGACCCAGTACTTC
CASSPGLRRETQYF
>.|TRBV28|TRBJ2-1|.
TGTGCCAGCAGCCCGCCCTCGGGGAAGGGGCAGTTCTTC
CASSPPSGKGQFF
>.|TRBV4-1|TRBJ1-1|.
TGCGCCAGCAGCCGAGGACAGCCAAGGGGGAACACTGAAGCTTTCTTT
CASSRGQPRGNTEAFF
>.|TRBV5-1|TRBJ2-7|.
TGCGCCAGCAGCGGACCAGGGGGGAACGCCGAGCAGTACTTC
CASSGPGGNAEQYF
>.|TRBV10-3|TRBJ2-3|TRBD2
TGTGCCATCAGTGAGACCCTCAGCGGGAGCGGGACAGATACGCAGTATTTT
CAISETLSGSGTDTQYF
>.|TRBV4-2|TRBJ1-5|.
TGTGCCAGCAGCCAAGAAAAGGCGGTCATTCAGCCCCAGCATTTT
CASSQEKAVIQPQHF
>few|TRBV25-1|TRBJ1-3|.
TGTGCCAGCAGTGTCACAGAGAGCTCTGGAAACACCATATATTTT
CASSVTESSGNTIYF
>few|TRBV10-1|TRBJ2-7|.
TGCGCCAGCAGTGAGTCGATTGTCCGGGCGGACAGCACCTACGAGCAGTACTTC
CASSESIVRADSTYEQYF
>.|TRBV30|TRBJ2-7|TRBD1
TGTGCCTGGAGTCCTAAGACAGGGACCTACTACGAGCAGTACTTC
CAWSPKTGTYYEQYF
>.|TRBV7-7|TRBJ1-5|TRBD1
TGTGCCAGCAGCTTAGGGGCGGACAGGGGCTATAGCAATCAGCCCCAGCATTTT
CASSLGADRGYSNQPQHF
>.|TRBV7-9|TRBJ1-2|TRBD1
TGTGCCAGCAGCCTACAGGGGGCGGCTAACTATGGCTACACCTTC
CASSLQGAANYGYTF
>.|TRBV29-1|TRBJ2-7|.
TGCAGCGTTGAGACATTAAGGGGTTCCTACGAGCAGTACTTC
CSVETLRGSYEQYF
>few|TRBV28|TRBJ1-2|TRBD1
TGTGCCAGCAGCAATGTCCCGGGACAGGGAATCAAAGGCTACACCTTC
CASSNVPGQGIKGYTF
>.|TRBV25-1|TRBJ1-2|.
TGTGCCAGCAGTAGGCGTGACGGGAACTATGGCTACACCTTC
CASSRRDGNYGYTF
>.|TRBV7-2|TRBJ1-5|TRBD1
TGTGCCAGCAGCTCGACAGGGGCGTGGAATCAGCCCCAGCATTTT
CASSSTGAWNQPQHF
>.|TRBV6-1|TRBJ2-1|.
TGTGCCAGCAGTGAATGGACGGCGGGACTCTACAATGAGCAGTTCTTC
CASSEWTAGLYNEQFF
>.|TRBV27|TRBJ2-3|.
TGTGCCAGCTGGGAAGGGTTCACAAATACGCAGTATTTT
CASWEGFTNTQYF
>once|TRBV5-1|TRBJ2-1|TRBD2
TGCGCCAGCAGCTTGGGACTAGCGGGAGGGCCAGGTGAGCAGTTCTTC
CASSLGLAGGPGEQFF
>.|TRBV5-5|TRBJ2-7|.
TGTGCCAGCAGCTTGATTTTGAGCTCCTACGAGCAGTACTTC
CASSLILSSYEQYF
>few|TRBV19|TRBJ2-5|.
TGTGCCAGTAGTATCGATGGGGGCGGTTGGGAGACCCAGTACTTC
CASSIDGGGWETQYF
>.|TRBV7-2|TRBJ2-1|.
TGTGCCAGCAGCTCCACAGGGTGGACTTACAATGAGCAGTTCTTC
CASSSTGWTYNEQFF
>.|TRBV29-1|TRBJ1-2|TRBD1
TGCACCCTAAGACAGGGGCATGGCTACACCTTC
CTLRQGHGYTF
>.|TRBV29-1|TRBJ1-3|.
TGCAGCTTCAGCCAGGGAGGAGTCATATATTTT
CSFSQGGVIYF
>.|TRBV5-4|TRBJ2-7|.
TGTGCCAGCAGCTTACGCCAGAACGACGAGCAGTACTTC
CASSLRQNDEQYF